Presented here are 8 T cell receptor beta chains from one specimen sequenced in a study of cytomegalovirus exposure and HLA in healthy donors. Researchers ran the PCR with 60 Vbeta and 13 Jbeta primers. Data came from immunoSEQ multiplex PCR; TCRdb stores just in-frame clones and leaves some out. The data hold around 140,000 clones, with about 70% observed a single time. The sample consisted of PBMCs. These receptors all come from a middle-aged woman in good health and CMV-seronegative.

DNA for the CDR3: TGTGCCAGCAGCGTATCGACAGGGGAGACCTACGAGCAGTACTTC. Protein product: CASSVSTGETYEQYF. The chain uses TRBV9 and TRBJ2-7; 8 positions agree with TRBD1. The CDR3 is 15 residues long. V shed 1 base and J 2 bases; nucleotides not matched to a gene: 5. Germline values: CDR1 SGDLS, CDR2 YYNGEE.

The CDR3 loop reads CASSPSGTGELFF. The CDR3 region has the DNA TGTGCCAGCTCACCAAGCGGCACCGGGGAGCTGTTTTTT. This rearrangement joins TRBV18 to TRBJ2-2; D perhaps matches TRBD2 (5 bases). The CDR3 sequence is 13 residues long. V lost 2 bases, J lost 4 bases, and 5 bases lay in between. Germline lookup yields CDR1 KGHSH and CDR2 LQKENI.

V usage is TRBV7-3 and J usage is TRBJ2-1; no reliable D call. Germline-derived CDR1 and CDR2 are SGHTA and FQGTGA. V lost 5 bases and J lost 0, with 11 bases in between. CDR3 length: 15 amino acids. DNA for the CDR3: TGTGCCAGCAGCCCTGTACGAGGCTCCTACAATGAGCAGTTCTTC. This codes for CASSPVRGSYNEQFF.

The rearrangement joins TRBV6-5 to TRBJ1-1; 8 bases map to TRBD1. Germline values: CDR1 MNHEY, CDR2 SVGAGI. The CDR3 is 14 amino acids. V trimming: 6 bases; J trimming: 0 bases; junction bases outside the gene matches: 3. For the CDR3, the DNA is TGTGCCAGCAGACCGGGACAGGTGAACACTGAAGCTTTCTTT. Translated: CASRPGQVNTEAFF.

Only a few counts were recorded for this clone. The gene calls are TRBV1 and TRBJ1-3; the table's D gene call, TRBD1, was not cross checked with the DNA. TRBV1 is classified as a pseudogene. The CDR3 is 19 amino acids. CDR3 sequence reads: CTSSRPGQGACSSGNTIYF. The CDR3 nucleotides read TGCACCAGCAGCCGACCGGGACAGGGGGCTTGCAGCTCTGGAAACACCATATATTTT.

The V call is TRBV6-4, the J call TRBJ1-1; no reliable D call. Trimming cost V 10 bases and J 1 base, with 7 bases left between them. The germline V gene encodes CDR1 MRHNA and CDR2 SNTAGT. The CDR3 covers 11 residues. The CDR3 is CAIGENTEAFF. CDR3 coding DNA: TGTGCCATCGGGGAGAACACTGAAGCTTTCTTT.

The gene calls are TRBV5-5 and TRBJ1-4; D uncertain. The CDR3 sequence is 15 residues long. Trimming pared 6 bases from V and 8 bases from J, leaving 20 bases between. Germline V gives CDR1 SGHKS, CDR2 YYEKEE (reference sequence). This CDR3 reads CASKTEGGVREKLFF. The CDR3, as DNA: TGTGCCAGCAAGACGGAGGGCGGGGTTCGGGAAAAACTGTTTTTT. Looking up the rest from reference TRBV5-5 and TRBJ1-4 gives the full variable domain: DAGVTQSPTHLIKTRGQQVTLRCSPISGHKSVSWYQQVLGQGPQFIFQYYEKEERGRGNFPDRFSARQFPNYSSELNVNALLLGDSALYLCASKTEGGVREKLFFGSGTQLSVL.

This clone occurred a few times. The V and J genes are TRBV10-3 and TRBJ1-6; 7 bases agree with TRBD1. Germline CDR1 is ENHRY and CDR2 is SYGVKD. The V and J ends lost 2 bases and 8 bases, in that order; junction bases with no gene match: 6. The CDR3 covers 15 residues. The CDR3 loop reads CAISELDQGDSPLHF. The CDR3 nucleotides read TGTGCCATCAGTGAGCTCGACCAGGGGGATTCACCCCTCCACTTT.